The 14 T cell receptor beta chains presented below share a single source sample, sequenced in a study of vaccination and CD4 T cells after COVID-19. Treatment in this sample: roughly ten-day PBMC culture with coronavirus spike peptide pools or control peptides (ViraFEST assay). Their cognate antigens are unknown. The Oncomine TCR Beta short-read assay generated sequence data from the DNA of cultured CD4+ T cells. TCRdb fed the PCR reads into MiXCR, producing one record per CDR3 protein. The data show about 20,000 distinct CDR3 sequences, approximately 53% seen once. Sample: CD4+ T cells from blood, cultured in vitro. The source of these receptors is a human donor who had recovered from COVID-19.

The V call is TRBV5-4, the J call TRBJ2-5, with 12 bases that match TRBD2. Germline CDR1 is SGHNT and CDR2 is YYREEE (reference sequence). CDR3 length: 15 residues. The junction had 2 bases not matched to a gene; V was cut back by 3 bases and J by 2 bases. The CDR3 reads CASSSGLAGQETQYF. The CDR3 DNA sequence: TGTGCCAGCAGCTCAGGACTAGCGGGACAAGAGACCCAGTACTTC.

In its sample, this clonotype was seen a few times. The chain couples TRBV24-1 to TRBJ2-3; 14 nucleotides align to TRBD2. The trim removed 3 bases at V and 8 bases at J, leaving 0 bases unmatched. Germline values: CDR1 KGHDR, CDR2 SFDVKD. The CDR3 has 14 residues. This chain's CDR3 is CATSDGTSGSTQYF. In DNA, the CDR3 is TGTGCCACCAGTGATGGGACTAGCGGGAGTACGCAGTATTTT.

This chain links TRBV10-2 with TRBJ1-5; no definite D call. The V gene's germline CDR1 is WSHSY and CDR2 SAAADI. Trimming stripped 7 bases from V and 7 bases from J, with 14 bases between. This CDR3 is built from 13 residues. This CDR3 is CASMGAVGQPQHF. The CDR3 nucleotides read TGCGCCAGCATGGGAGCAGTAGGACAGCCCCAGCATTTT.

This clonotype was counted only a few times. This chain uses TRBV7-8 with TRBJ1-5, with a tentative D call TRBD1 (6 bases). The germline V gene encodes CDR1 SGHVS and CDR2 FQNEAQ. This CDR3 comprises 14 residues. V was trimmed by 4 bases and J by 3 bases, leaving 10 bases between them. CDR3 protein: CASSSDRNNQPQHF. For the CDR3, the DNA is TGTGCCAGCAGCTCCGACAGGAACAATCAGCCCCAGCATTTT.

This chain joins TRBV7-2 and TRBJ1-1; unclear D gene. Germline V lookup: CDR1 SGHTA, CDR2 FQGNSA. CDR3 size: 12 residues. Trimming took off 4 bases at V and 5 bases at J, with 8 bases between the two ends. The CDR3 bases are TGTGCCAGCAGCTGGGGATGGACTGAAGCTTTCTTT. Translated, it gives CASSWGWTEAFF.

The rearrangement joins TRBV30 to TRBJ2-5; a weak D match, TRBD1 (5 bases). This CDR3 region has 12 residues. V was clipped by 5 bases and J by 2 bases, with 9 bases between them. CDR1 GTSNPN and CDR2 SVGIG come from the germline V gene (reference sequence). Here the CDR3 reads CAWGAGQETQYF. CDR3 DNA: TGTGCCTGGGGGGCCGGTCAAGAGACCCAGTACTTC.

The J gene is TRBJ1-2, the V gene TRBV12-5, with D perhaps TRBD1 (6 bases). Between the trimmed V and J ends, which lost 6 bases and 6 bases, there was a span of 17 bases. This CDR3 region has 14 residues. Germline V gene sequence: CDR1 LGHNT, CDR2 FRNRAP. The chain's CDR3 is CASGQTGGRDGYTF. The DNA for the CDR3 is TGTGCTAGTGGCCAGACAGGAGGTCGTGATGGCTACACCTTC. Drawing the rest from reference TRBV12-5 and TRBJ1-2, the complete variable domain is DARVTQTPRHKVTEMGQEVTMRCQPILGHNTVFWYRQTMMQGLELLAYFRNRAPLDDSGMPKDRFSAEMPDATLATLKIQPSEPRDSAVYFCASGQTGGRDGYTFGSGTRLTVV.

This clonotype was picked up a small number of times. The V and J genes are TRBV2 and TRBJ1-5; 7 bases line up with TRBD1. The J segment lost 4 bases and the V segment lost 5 bases, leaving 8 bases of the junction unmatched. The germline V gene has CDR1 SNHLY and CDR2 FYNNEI. There are 15 residues in the CDR3. Here the CDR3 reads CASSPGGMGNQPQHF. CDR3 nucleotides: TGTGCCAGCAGTCCAGGGGGTATGGGTAATCAGCCCCAGCATTTT. The whole variable domain, filled in from reference TRBV2 and TRBJ1-5, reads EPEVTQTPSHQVTQMGQEVILRCVPISNHLYFYWYRQILGQKVEFLVSFYNNEISEKSEIFDDQFSVERPDGSNFTLKIRSTKLEDSAMYFCASSPGGMGNQPQHFGDGTRLSIL.

The chain links TRBV2 to TRBJ2-5, with D perhaps matching TRBD1 (5 bases). Trimming stripped 2 bases from V and 5 bases from J, with 21 bases between. CDR3 size: 17 residues. Germline values: CDR1 SNHLY, CDR2 FYNNEI. CDR3 amino acids: CASSERALGQGIETQYF. The CDR3 nucleotides read TGTGCCAGCAGTGAAAGGGCCTTGGGGCAGGGAATTGAGACCCAGTACTTC.

The chain employs TRBV6-1 and TRBJ1-1; 8 nucleotides line up with TRBD1. V shed 6 bases, J shed 2 bases, and the junction held 5 bases outside the gene matches. The CDR3 runs 14 residues. Germline CDR1 MNHNS, CDR2 SASEGT. In DNA, the CDR3 is TGTGCCAGCAGATATGGACAGGGCAACACTGAAGCTTTCTTT. This codes for CASRYGQGNTEAFF.

CDR3: CATSESGRDHGYTF. The CDR3 region has the DNA TGTGCCACCAGTGAATCCGGCAGGGATCACGGCTACACCTTC. The rearrangement uses TRBV24-1 and TRBJ1-2, with D possibly matching TRBD1 (5 bases). The germline gives CDR1 KGHDR, CDR2 SFDVKD. Trimming stripped 4 bases from V and 8 bases from J, with 16 bases between. CDR3 length: 14 residues.

The chain links TRBV7-9 to TRBJ2-3; 7 nucleotides match TRBD2. The germline V gene encodes CDR1 SEHNR and CDR2 FQNEAQ (reference sequence). This CDR3 is 17 amino acids long. V trimming: 0 bases; J trimming: 6 bases; junction bases outside the gene matches: 12. As DNA, the CDR3 is TGTGCCAGCAGCTTAGCTCCGGCACTAGCGTACCCGGATACGCAGTATTTT. Translating gives CASSLAPALAYPDTQYF.

This rearrangement joins TRBV7-8 to TRBJ1-5; no definite D call. Trimming cost V 3 bases and J 5 bases, with 8 bases left between them. The germline V gene encodes CDR1 SGHVS and CDR2 FQNEAQ. This CDR3 has 13 residues. The CDR3 DNA reads TGTGCCAGCAGCTTTCAAGAGCATCAGCCCCAGCATTTT. It translates to CASSFQEHQPQHF.

The chain uses TRBV19 and TRBJ2-1; D may be TRBD2 (6 bases). Trimming cost V 7 bases and J 5 bases, with 12 bases left between them. The CDR3 consists of 13 residues. Germline V gives CDR1 LNHDA, CDR2 SQIVND (reference sequence). Here the CDR3 reads CASNRREDNEQFF. DNA for the CDR3: TGTGCCAGTAATCGGCGGGAAGACAATGAGCAGTTCTTC.